This entry is about one T cell receptor (beta chain). TCRdb keeps only in-frame clones here, not all; method: immunoSEQ multiplex PCR. The sample has a few hundred thousand clones, around 84% seen once. The data stem from a study of blood T cell repertoires in COVID-19. Study overall: Nucleic acid was either cDNA or gDNA, and it came from T cells, B-cell-depleted T cells, or PBMCs.

All enrollees were roughly 18 to 90 years old and from 24 US areas. Allocation to cohorts depended on clinical history reported by the participants. The sequencing sample was made of PBMCs or T cells enriched from blood (not recorded which). The TCR sequence derives from a woman aged 45 to 65 who had recovered from COVID-19.

CDR3 sequence reads: CASSPRAMGQGSETQYF. CDR3 nucleotide sequence: TGTGCCAGCAGCCCGCGAGCTATGGGACAGGGTAGCGAGACCCAGTACTTC. The chain recombines TRBV7-7 with TRBJ2-5; TRBD1 agrees at 9 bases. V shed 5 bases, J shed 5 bases, and the junction held 15 bases outside the gene matches. Germline loops: CDR1 SSHAT, CDR2 FNYEAQ (reference sequence). This CDR3 is 17 amino acids long.